The present T cell receptor beta chain was sequenced within a study of tumor and adjacent non-tumor tissue in lung cancer. About this clonotype itself: This may stem from a read error, because a much larger clone lies one nucleotide away.

Three rounds of nested PCR, following a modified ARM-PCR protocol, produced the TCRbeta library. MiXCR, applied by TCRdb to the multiplex PCR reads, yields one record per CDR3 protein. The profile covers about 82,000 distinct CDR3 sequences, with 77% appearing a single time and approximately 12% taken by the ten largest. The CDR3 has 14 residues. CDR1 and CDR2 (germline): MRHNA, SNTAGT. RNA was extracted from bulk tissue without any cell sorting. This rearrangement joins TRBV6-4 to TRBJ2-2; D unresolved. The material sequenced was lung tumor tissue. The receptor comes from a woman aged 50 to 60 with non-small cell lung cancer. In DNA, the CDR3 is TGTGCCAGGAGTGACTCGCTCGACACCGGGGAGCTGTTTTTT. Translating it yields CARSDSLDTGELFF.